The sequence of this T cell receptor (beta chain) was determined in a study of tumor-infiltrating lymphocytes in primary liver carcinoma. Study summary: Stage T1-T3 N0M0 tumors spanned 4.2 to 10 cm. Study-level findings and limits: Tumor-adjacent and tumor-blood pairs showed less overlap than tumor region pairs.

TCR beta cDNA was prepared out of roughly 500 ng total RNA by means of a constant-region primer. Libraries of TCR beta came from three nested multiplex PCR rounds with slightly modified ARM-PCR. The first two PCR rounds used TRBV1-TRBV30 forward primers with a C-beta reverse primer, 9 to 11 cycles each. MiXCR was run by TCRdb on the multiplex PCR reads, yielding one entry per CDR3 protein. The table includes about 210,000 distinct CDR3 sequences, around four fifths detected once. Taking about 17-32 mg of unsorted bulk tissue, the authors co-extracted RNA and DNA. Per tumor, sampling covered five separate regions. Germline assignment: CDR1 SQVTM and CDR2 ANQGSEA. Trimming took 6 bases from V and 5 from J, leaving 16 bases between them. The CDR3 covers 13 residues. This clonotype was counted a single time. What it binds is unknown. The conserved final phenylalanine or tryptophan is absent from the CDR3, which likely points to a read error.

Sequencing input: tumor tissue from primary liver carcinoma. The receptor was isolated from a man in his forties with primary liver carcinoma and hepatitis B virus infection. V is TRBV29-1 and J is TRBJ1-1; D may be TRBD1 (5 bases). CDR3 nucleotide sequence: TGCAGCGTCTCGAATCGGGGGGAAACTGAAGCTTTCTTA. Translation: CSVSNRGETEAFL.